This TCR beta chain stems from a study of regulatory T cells in long-lasting Graves disease. Findings and caveats of the study: Persistent-disease Graves' patients showed less TCR diversity than new cases.

This clonotype was detected many times. Its antigen remains unidentified. Time point denoted: newly diagnosed GD, antithyroid drugs for less than 3 months. Preparation of the TCR library used RNA extracted from PBMCs. The authors drew patients from an endocrinology department in Xi'an, China. This CDR3 is built from 13 residues. Germline CDR1 and CDR2: LGHDT and YNNKEL (reference sequence). The ends were cut back, 4 bases at V and 7 bases at J, with 11 bases in the middle. Both iRepertoire HTBI primers and Arm-PCR of CDR3 regions were used to build the TCR beta libraries. TCRdb fed the multiplex PCR reads into MiXCR, producing one record per CDR3 protein. The sample has about 620,000 distinct CDR3 sequences; roughly 16% are singletons. This sample also appeared in a second study, on T cells in Graves' hyperthyroidism and ophthalmopathy. Per that paper: Graves' hyperthyroidism is called stable when ophthalmopathy does not progress within 18 months.

This TCR came from a woman in her 30s with Graves disease. The chain links TRBV3-1 to TRBJ2-1; unclear D gene. The source material was peripheral blood mononuclear cells (PBMCs), sampled at new diagnosis, from a patient treated with antithyroid drugs. CDR3 DNA sequence: TGTGCCAGCAGCCGCGGCCGGGTGAATGAGCAGTTCTTC. Translating it yields CASSRGRVNEQFF.